This T cell receptor (beta chain) came from a study of blood T cell repertoires in COVID-19. The overall study: Samples representing acute and convalescent COVID-19 were sourced from the United States, Italy and Spain. T cells, B-cell-depleted T cells, or PBMCs provided the cDNA or gDNA that served as material.

This clone was recorded once. Authors' processing steps: Researchers report that nucleated cell counts were estimated from reference gene primer amplification. TCRdb's copy holds only in-frame clones and misses some; the assay was immunoSEQ multiplex PCR. V, J and clone size are taken as reported in that table, and D and trimming were inferred from the DNA itself. Of about 100,000 clones listed, around four fifths are singletons. CDR1 SGHTA and CDR2 FQGNSA come from the germline V gene. V lost 5 bases and J lost 10, with 18 bases in between. This CDR3 region has 14 residues. The J gene is TRBJ2-4, the V gene TRBV7-2, with a weak D call TRBD2 (7 bases). Sequencing was carried out using peripheral blood. The source of this sequence is a man aged 65-85 years with active or convalescent COVID-19. CDR3 region: CASSIRLGGGIQYF. As DNA, the CDR3 is TGTGCCAGCAGCATTCGACTAGGGGGAGGGATTCAGTACTTC.